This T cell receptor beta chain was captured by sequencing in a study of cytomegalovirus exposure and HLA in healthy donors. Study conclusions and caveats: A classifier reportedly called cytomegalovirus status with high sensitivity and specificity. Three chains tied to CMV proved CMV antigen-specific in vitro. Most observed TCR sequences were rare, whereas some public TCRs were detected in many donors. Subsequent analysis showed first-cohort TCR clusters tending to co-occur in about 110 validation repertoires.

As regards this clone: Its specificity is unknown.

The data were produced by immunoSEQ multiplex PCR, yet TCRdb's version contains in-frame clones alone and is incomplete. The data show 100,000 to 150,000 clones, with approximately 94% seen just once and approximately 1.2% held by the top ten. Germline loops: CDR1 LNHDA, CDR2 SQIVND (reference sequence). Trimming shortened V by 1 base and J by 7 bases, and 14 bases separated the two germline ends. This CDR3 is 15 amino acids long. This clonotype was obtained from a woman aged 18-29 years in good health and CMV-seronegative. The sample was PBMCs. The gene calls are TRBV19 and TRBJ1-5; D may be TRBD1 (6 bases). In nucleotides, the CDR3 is TGTGCCAGTAGTATAGCCTCAGGGGTGGGACAGCCCCAGCATTTT. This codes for CASSIASGVGQPQHF.